A selection of T cell receptor beta chains follows, all from one sample in a study of blood T cell repertoires in COVID-19. This table comes from immunoSEQ multiplex PCR, and its TCRdb copy is limited to in-frame clones, with some not included. The sample contains 46,000 or so clones, approximately 83% of which appear only once. The specimen sequenced was peripheral blood. These TCRs come from a woman of 80 years or more with COVID-19, enrolled during active disease. Both conserved end residues are trimmed from each CDR3. Not every row has a clone size; where given, it reads once, few, many or a size class.

TRBV28,TRBJ2-7,NA,ASSMTSGHDYEQY
TRBV4-2,TRBJ2-2,NA,ASSQRGLAGIVNTGELF
TRBV5-5,TRBJ2-2,once,ASSFRAGLKGGELF
TRBV4-3,TRBJ1-3,NA,ASSQLGDGNTIY
TRBV7-2,TRBJ1-5,NA,ASSPTYMGGQPQH
TRBV19,TRBJ1-6,NA,ASSITSQDSPLH
TRBV4-2,TRBJ2-7,NA,ASSQVPAGAYEQY
TRBV7-9,TRBJ2-3,NA,ASSFWATGSTDTQY
TRBV7-2,TRBJ2-6,NA,ARSGGHSGANVLT
TRBV6-5,TRBJ1-1,NA,ASSLYRGRRAF
TRBV5-5,TRBJ2-3,once,ASSLRWGVQDTQY
TRBV9,TRBJ1-4,NA,ASSPQAATNEKLF
TRBV4-2,TRBJ2-7,NA,ASSQKTGANEQY
TRBV2,TRBJ1-4,NA,AIPAGIATNEKLF
TRBV24-1,TRBJ2-7,NA,ATSDSEGLAGGPCLKQY
TRBV6-2/TRBV6-3,TRBJ2-2,NA,ASSYLLAGTGELF
TRBV7-8,TRBJ2-1,NA,ASSLGGSGSYNEQF
TRBV15,TRBJ2-3,once,ATSIPTVSSTDTQY
TRBV5-6,TRBJ1-3,NA,ASSLSLVSGNTIY
TRBV20-1,TRBJ1-4,NA,SASRVNEKLF
TRBV6-4,TRBJ2-3,NA,ASSELAERTDTQY
TRBV21-1,TRBJ2-5,NA,ASSIKVSERETQY
TRBV29-1,TRBJ2-1,NA,SVDSPLAGTYNEQF
TRBV5-4,TRBJ2-1,NA,ASSFAHRLAGYNEQF
TRBV4-3,TRBJ2-7,NA,ASSQESGSSGPYEQY
TRBV15,TRBJ2-5,NA,ATSRRGAAETQY
TRBV10-3,TRBJ1-1,NA,AIRRDPTNTEAF
TRBV27,TRBJ2-7,NA,ASSPLSGQGPYEQY
TRBV7-3,TRBJ2-5,NA,ASSLCMSRDQETQY
TRBV29-1,TRBJ2-7,NA,SVRGFGSYEQY
TRBV18,TRBJ2-3,NA,ASSQLAGVTDTQY